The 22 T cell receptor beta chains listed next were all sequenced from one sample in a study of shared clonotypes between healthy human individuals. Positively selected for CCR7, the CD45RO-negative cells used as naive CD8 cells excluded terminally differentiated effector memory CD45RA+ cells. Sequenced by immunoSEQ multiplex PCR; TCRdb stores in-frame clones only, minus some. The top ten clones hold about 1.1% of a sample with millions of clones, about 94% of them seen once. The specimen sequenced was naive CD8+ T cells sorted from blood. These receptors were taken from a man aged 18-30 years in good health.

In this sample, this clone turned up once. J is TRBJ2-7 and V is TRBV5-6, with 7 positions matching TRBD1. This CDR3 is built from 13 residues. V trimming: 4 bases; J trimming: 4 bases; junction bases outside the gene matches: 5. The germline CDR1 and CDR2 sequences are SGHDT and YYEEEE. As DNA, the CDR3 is TGTGCCAGCAGCCCCCCACAGGGGTACGAGCAGTACTTC. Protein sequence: CASSPPQGYEQYF.

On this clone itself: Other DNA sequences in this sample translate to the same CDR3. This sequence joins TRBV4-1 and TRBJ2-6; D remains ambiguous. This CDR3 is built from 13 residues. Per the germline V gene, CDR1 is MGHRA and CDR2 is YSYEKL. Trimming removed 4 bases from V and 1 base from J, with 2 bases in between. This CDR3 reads CASSPSGANVLTF. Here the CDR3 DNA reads TGCGCCAGCAGCCCGTCTGGGGCCAACGTCCTGACTTTC.

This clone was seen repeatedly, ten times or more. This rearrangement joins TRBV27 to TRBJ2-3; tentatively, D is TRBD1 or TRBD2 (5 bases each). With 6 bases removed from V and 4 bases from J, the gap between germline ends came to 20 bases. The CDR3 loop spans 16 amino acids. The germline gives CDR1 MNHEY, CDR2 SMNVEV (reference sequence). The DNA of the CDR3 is TGTGCCAGCAGCCTAAGGCATGTACTAGGGGCAGATACGCAGTATTTT. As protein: CASSLRHVLGADTQYF.

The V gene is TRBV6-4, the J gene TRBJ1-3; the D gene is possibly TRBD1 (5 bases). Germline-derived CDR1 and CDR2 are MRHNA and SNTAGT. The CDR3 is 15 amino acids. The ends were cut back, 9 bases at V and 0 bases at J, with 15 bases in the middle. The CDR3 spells CASFRGGDSGNTIYF. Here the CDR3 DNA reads TGTGCCAGTTTCCGCGGGGGGGACTCTGGAAACACCATATATTTT.

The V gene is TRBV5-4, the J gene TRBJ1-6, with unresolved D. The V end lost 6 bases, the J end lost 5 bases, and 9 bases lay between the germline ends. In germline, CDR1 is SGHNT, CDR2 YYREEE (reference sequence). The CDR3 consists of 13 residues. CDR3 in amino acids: CASTTLDNSPLHF. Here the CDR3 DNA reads TGTGCCAGCACCACCCTGGATAATTCACCCCTCCACTTT.

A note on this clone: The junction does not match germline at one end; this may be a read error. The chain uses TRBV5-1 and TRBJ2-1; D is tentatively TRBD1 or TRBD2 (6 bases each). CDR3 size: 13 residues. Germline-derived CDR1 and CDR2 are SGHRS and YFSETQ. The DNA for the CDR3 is TGCGCCAGCAGCTTGGCCATCGGGGGCCCAGGAGTCTTC. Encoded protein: CASSLAIGGPGVF.

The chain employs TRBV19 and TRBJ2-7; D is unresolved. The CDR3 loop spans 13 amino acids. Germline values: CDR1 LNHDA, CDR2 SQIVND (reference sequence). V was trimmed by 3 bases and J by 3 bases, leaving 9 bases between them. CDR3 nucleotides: TGTGCCAGTAGTATTTCTCAGTTCTACGAGCAGTACTTC. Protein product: CASSISQFYEQYF.

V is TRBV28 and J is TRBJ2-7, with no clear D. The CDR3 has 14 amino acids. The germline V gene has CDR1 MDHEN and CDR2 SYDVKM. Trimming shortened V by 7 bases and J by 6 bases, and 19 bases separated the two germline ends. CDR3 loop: CASTSASLGREQYF. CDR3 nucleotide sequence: TGTGCCAGCACCTCGGCCTCTCTTGGCCGCGAGCAGTACTTC. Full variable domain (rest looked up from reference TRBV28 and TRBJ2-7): DVKVTQSSRYLVKRTGEKVFLECVQDMDHENMFWYRQDPGLGLRLIYFSYDVKMKEKGDIPEGYSVSREKKERFSLILESASTNQTSMYLCASTSASLGREQYFGPGTRLTVT.

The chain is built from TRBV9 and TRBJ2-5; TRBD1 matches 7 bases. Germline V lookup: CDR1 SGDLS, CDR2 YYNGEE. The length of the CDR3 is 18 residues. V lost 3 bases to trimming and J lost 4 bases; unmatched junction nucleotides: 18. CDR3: CASSASGGEPPFGETQYF. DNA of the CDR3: TGTGCCAGCAGCGCTTCAGGGGGTGAGCCACCATTTGGAGAGACCCAGTACTTC.

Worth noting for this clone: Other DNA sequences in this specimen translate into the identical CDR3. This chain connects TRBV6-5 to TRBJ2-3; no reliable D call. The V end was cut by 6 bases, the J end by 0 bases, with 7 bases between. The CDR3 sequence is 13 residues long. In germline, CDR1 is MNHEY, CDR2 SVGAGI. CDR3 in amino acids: CASSPPSTDTQYF. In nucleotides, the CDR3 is TGTGCCAGCAGCCCCCCCAGCACAGATACGCAGTATTTT.

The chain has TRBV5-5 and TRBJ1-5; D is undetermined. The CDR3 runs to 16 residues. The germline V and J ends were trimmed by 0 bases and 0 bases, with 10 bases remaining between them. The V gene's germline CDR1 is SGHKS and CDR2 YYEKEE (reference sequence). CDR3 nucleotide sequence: TGTGCCAGCAGCTTGGCCTTGGCAGCTAGCAATCAGCCCCAGCATTTT. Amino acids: CASSLALAASNQPQHF.

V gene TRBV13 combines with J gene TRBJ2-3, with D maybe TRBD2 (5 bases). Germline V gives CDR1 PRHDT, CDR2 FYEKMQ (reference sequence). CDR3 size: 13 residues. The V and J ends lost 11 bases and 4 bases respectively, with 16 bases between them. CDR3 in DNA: TGTGCCGGATTGAGGTGGGGAGCAGATACGCAGTATTTT. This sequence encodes CAGLRWGADTQYF.

CDR3 protein: CASSVNTGTTYEQYF. CDR3 coding DNA: TGTGCCAGCAGCGTAAACACTGGGACCACCTACGAGCAGTACTTC. V and J are TRBV9 and TRBJ2-7, with D perhaps given as TRBD1 or TRBD2 (5 bases each). From germline, CDR1 is SGDLS and CDR2 YYNGEE. V was shortened by 1 base and J by 2 bases, with 13 bases between the two germline ends. CDR3 length: 15 amino acids.

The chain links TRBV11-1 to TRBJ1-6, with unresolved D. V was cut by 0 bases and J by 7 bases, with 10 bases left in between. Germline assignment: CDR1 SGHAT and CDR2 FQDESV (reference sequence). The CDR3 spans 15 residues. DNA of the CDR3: TGTGCCAGCAGCTTAGCGGCCAGTTTAAATTCACCCCTCCACTTT. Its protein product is CASSLAASLNSPLHF.

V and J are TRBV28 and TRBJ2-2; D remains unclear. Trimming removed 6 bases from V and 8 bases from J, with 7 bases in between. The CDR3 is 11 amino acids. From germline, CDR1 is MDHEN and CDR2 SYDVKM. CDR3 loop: CASRLLGELFF. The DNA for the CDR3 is TGTGCCAGCAGACTTTTAGGGGAGCTGTTTTTT.

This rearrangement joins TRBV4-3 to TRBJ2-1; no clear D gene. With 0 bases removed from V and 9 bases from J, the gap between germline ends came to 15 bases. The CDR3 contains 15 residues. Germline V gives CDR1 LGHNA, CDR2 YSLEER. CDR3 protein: CASSQDPSADGEQFF. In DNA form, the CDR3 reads TGCGCCAGCAGCCAAGATCCCAGCGCAGACGGTGAGCAGTTCTTC.

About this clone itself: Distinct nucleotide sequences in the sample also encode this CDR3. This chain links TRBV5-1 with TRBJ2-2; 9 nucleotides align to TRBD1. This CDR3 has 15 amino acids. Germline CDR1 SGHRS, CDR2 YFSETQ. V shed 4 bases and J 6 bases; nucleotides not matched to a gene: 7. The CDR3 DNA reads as TGCGCCAGCAGCCTCCGGGACAGGGCAGCCGGGGAGCTGTTTTTT. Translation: CASSLRDRAAGELFF.

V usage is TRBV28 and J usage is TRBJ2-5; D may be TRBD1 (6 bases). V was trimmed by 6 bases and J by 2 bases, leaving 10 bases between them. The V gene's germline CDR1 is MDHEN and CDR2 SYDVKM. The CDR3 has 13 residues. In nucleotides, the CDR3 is TGTGCCAGCAGAATACAGGGACAAGAGACCCAGTACTTC. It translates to CASRIQGQETQYF.

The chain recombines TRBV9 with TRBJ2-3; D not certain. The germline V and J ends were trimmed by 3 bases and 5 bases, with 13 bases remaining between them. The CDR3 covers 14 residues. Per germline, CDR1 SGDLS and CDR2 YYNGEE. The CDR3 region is CASSARLQGDTQYF. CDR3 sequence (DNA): TGTGCCAGCAGCGCACGTCTCCAAGGAGATACGCAGTATTTT. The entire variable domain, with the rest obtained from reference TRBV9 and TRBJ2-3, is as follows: DSGVTQTPKHLITATGQRVTLRCSPRSGDLSVYWYQQSLDQGLQFLIQYYNGEERAKGNILERFSAQQFPDLHSELNLSSLELGDSALYFCASSARLQGDTQYFGPGTRLTVL.

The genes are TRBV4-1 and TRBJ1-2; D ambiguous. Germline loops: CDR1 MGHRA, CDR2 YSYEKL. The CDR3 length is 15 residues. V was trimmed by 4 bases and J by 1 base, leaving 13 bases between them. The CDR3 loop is CASSLRKASNYGYTF. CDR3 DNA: TGCGCCAGCAGCCTGCGCAAGGCCAGTAACTATGGCTACACCTTC.

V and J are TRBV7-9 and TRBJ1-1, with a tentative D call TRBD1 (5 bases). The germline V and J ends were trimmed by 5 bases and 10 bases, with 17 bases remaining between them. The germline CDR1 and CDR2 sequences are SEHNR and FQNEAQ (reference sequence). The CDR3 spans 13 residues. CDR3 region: CASSLVGAQGAFF. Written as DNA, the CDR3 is TGTGCCAGCAGCCTGGTCGGGGCTCAAGGAGCTTTCTTT.

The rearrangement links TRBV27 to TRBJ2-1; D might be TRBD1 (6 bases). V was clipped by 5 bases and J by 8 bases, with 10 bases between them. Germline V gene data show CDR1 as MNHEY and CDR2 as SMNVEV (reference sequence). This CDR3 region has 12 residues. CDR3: CASSTRGHEQFF. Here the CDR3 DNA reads TGTGCCAGCAGTACCAGGGGCCATGAGCAGTTCTTC.